The clone carrying this T cell receptor beta chain has more than one count but fewer than ten. No antigen is known for it. The data are from a study of T cell repertoires in cytomegalovirus infection. Study-level background: Selected CMV epitopes included recently identified HLA-C-restricted ones as well as well-studied HLA-B-restricted ones. General observations from the study: Dominating the ex vivo response were TCR beta clonotypes that were CMV-specific and HLA-C-restricted.

MiXCR, run by TCRdb on the reads, gives a single entry per CDR3 protein. The sample yields 700,000 to 950,000 distinct CDR3 sequences, 32% seen once. J lost 7 bases, V lost 5 bases, and 8 bases had no gene match. Germline V lookup: CDR1 LNHDA, CDR2 SQIVND (reference sequence). The CDR3 has 13 residues. The chain is built from TRBV19 and TRBJ2-7; the match to TRBD1 covers 7 bases. Sequences were derived from cultured CD8+ T cells from PBMCs, sampled from culture after CMV antigen stimulation. The source is a human donor in good health (CMV status not recorded). Some clones in this sample may be carry-over from other donors' samples. The CDR3 is CASSFRDSREQYF. The CDR3 coding sequence is TGTGCCAGTAGTTTCCGGGACAGTCGGGAGCAGTACTTC.